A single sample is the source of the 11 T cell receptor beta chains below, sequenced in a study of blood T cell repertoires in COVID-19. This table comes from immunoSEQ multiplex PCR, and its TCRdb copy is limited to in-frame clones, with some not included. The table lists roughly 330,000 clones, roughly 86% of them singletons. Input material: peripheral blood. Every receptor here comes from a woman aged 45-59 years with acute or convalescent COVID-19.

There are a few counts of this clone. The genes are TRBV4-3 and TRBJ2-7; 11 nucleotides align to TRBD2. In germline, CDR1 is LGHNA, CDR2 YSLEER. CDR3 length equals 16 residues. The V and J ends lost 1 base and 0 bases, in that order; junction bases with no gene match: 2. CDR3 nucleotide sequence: TGCGCCAGCAGCCAAGGGCTAGCGGGAGGCTCCTACGAGCAGTACTTC. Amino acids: CASSQGLAGGSYEQYF.

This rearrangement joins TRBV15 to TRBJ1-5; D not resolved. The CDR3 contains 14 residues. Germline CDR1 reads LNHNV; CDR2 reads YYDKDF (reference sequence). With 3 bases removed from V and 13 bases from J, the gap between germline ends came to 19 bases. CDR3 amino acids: CATSSRNDGQSQHF. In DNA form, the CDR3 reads TGTGCCACCAGCAGCAGGAACGACGGTCAATCTCAGCATTTT.

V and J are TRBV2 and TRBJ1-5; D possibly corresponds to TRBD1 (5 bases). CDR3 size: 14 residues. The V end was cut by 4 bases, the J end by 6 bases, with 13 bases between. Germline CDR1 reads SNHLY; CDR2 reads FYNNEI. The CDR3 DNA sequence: TGTGCCAGCAGTGTGGGGCAGTGGAGTCAGCCCCAGCATTTT. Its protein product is CASSVGQWSQPQHF.

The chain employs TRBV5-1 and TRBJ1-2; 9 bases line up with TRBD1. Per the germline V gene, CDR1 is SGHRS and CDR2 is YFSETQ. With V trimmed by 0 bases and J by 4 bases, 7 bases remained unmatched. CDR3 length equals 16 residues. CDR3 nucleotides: TGCGCCAGCAGCTTGGCCCCGGGACAGGGAATCTATGGCTACACCTTC. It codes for CASSLAPGQGIYGYTF.

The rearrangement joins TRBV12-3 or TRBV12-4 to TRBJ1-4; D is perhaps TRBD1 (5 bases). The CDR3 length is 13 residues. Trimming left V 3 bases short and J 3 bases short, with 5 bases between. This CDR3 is CASSFRANEKLFF. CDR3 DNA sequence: TGTGCCAGCAGTTTCAGGGCTAATGAAAAACTGTTTTTT.

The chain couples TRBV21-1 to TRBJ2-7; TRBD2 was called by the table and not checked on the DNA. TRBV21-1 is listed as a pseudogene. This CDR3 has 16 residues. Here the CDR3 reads CASSKRPRPFAYEQYF. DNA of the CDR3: TGTGCCAGCAGCAAAAGACCTAGGCCATTCGCCTACGAGCAGTACTTC.

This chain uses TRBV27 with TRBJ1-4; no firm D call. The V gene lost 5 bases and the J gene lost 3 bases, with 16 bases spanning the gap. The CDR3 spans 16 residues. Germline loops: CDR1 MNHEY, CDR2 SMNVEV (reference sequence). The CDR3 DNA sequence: TGTGCCAGCAGTCACGAATACTATGAGGCTAATGAAAAACTGTTTTTT. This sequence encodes CASSHEYYEANEKLFF.

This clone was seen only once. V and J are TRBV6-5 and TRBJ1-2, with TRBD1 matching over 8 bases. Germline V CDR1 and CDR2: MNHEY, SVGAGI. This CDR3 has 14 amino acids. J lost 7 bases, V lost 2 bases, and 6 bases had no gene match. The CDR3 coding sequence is TGTGCCAGCAGTTACCGACAGGGGCATACTGGCTACACCTTC. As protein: CASSYRQGHTGYTF.

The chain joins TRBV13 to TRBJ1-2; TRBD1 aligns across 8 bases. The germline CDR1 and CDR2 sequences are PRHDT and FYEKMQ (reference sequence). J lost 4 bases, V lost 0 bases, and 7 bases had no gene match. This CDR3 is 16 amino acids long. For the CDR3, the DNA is TGTGCCAGCAGCTTAGGTTTCGACAGGGGAACCTATGGCTACACCTTC. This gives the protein CASSLGFDRGTYGYTF.

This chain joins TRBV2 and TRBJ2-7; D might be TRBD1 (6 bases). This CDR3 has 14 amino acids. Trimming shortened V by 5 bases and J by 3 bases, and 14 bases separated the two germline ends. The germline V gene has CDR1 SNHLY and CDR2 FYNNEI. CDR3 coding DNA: TGTGCCAGCAGTTTAGGACAGAAGATCTACGAGCAGTACTTC. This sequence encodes CASSLGQKIYEQYF.

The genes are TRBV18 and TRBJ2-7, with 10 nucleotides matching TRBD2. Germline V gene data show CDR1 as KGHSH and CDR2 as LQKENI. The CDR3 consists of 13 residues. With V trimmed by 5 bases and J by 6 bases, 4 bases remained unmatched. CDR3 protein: CASSGLADGEQYF. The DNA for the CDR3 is TGTGCCAGCTCAGGACTAGCGGACGGCGAGCAGTACTTC.